Each of the 32 T cell receptor beta chains below was sequenced from the same sample in a study of T cell responses to AZD1222 COVID-19 vaccine. The repertoire was sequenced with immunoSEQ multiplex PCR; TCRdb's copy has only in-frame clones and lacks some. The sample has approximately 28,000 clones; approximately 92% are singletons. The sample here was peripheral blood, taken 28 days after the second AZD1222 dose. These receptor sequences come from an adult who received the AZD1222 COVID-19 vaccine.

The chain employs TRBV19 and TRBJ1-2; TRBD1 aligns across 7 bases. CDR3 size: 14 residues. The V gene end was trimmed by 3 bases and the J gene end by 8 bases; junction bases not matched to a gene: 9. Germline V CDR1 and CDR2: LNHDA, SQIVND (reference sequence). CDR3 in amino acids: CASSMREGARGYTF. CDR3 in DNA: TGTGCCAGTAGTATGAGGGAGGGGGCAAGAGGCTACACCTTC.

This rearrangement joins TRBV19 to TRBJ1-1; D gene uncertain. Trimming cost V 3 bases and J 1 base, with 9 bases left between them. CDR3 length equals 14 residues. From germline, CDR1 is LNHDA and CDR2 SQIVND (reference sequence). CDR3 DNA: TGTGCCAGTAGTATTCGGGCGGCGAACACTGAAGCTTTCTTT. Residues: CASSIRAANTEAFF. Drawing the rest from reference TRBV19 and TRBJ1-1, the complete variable domain is DGGITQSPKYLFRKEGQNVTLSCEQNLNHDAMYWYRQDPGQGLRLIYYSQIVNDFQKGDIAEGYSVSREKKESFPLTVTSAQKNPTAFYLCASSIRAANTEAFFGQGTRLTVV.

The chain uses TRBV5-1 and TRBJ2-3; TRBD1 is a possible D gene (6 bases). The V and J ends lost 2 bases and 2 bases respectively, with 12 bases between them. From germline, CDR1 is SGHRS and CDR2 YFSETQ. The CDR3 spans 15 residues. The CDR3 reads CASSLQGYDTDTQYF. CDR3 nucleotides: TGCGCCAGCAGCTTACAGGGTTATGACACAGATACGCAGTATTTT.

This chain uses TRBV9 with TRBJ1-2, with D possibly TRBD1 on 5 matching bases. Germline-derived CDR1 and CDR2 are SGDLS and YYNGEE. The CDR3 sequence is 15 residues long. V shed 3 bases and J shed 1 base, with 13 bases lying between them. The CDR3 region has the DNA TGTGCCAGCAGCGAGGGGACCGGTATTAACTATGGCTACACCTTC. Amino acid sequence: CASSEGTGINYGYTF.

The chain uses TRBV7-9 and TRBJ1-5, with D possibly being TRBD1 (6 bases). This CDR3 is 14 amino acids long. Between the trimmed V and J ends, which lost 10 bases and 3 bases, there was a span of 16 bases. CDR1 is SEHNR, CDR2 FQNEAQ, per germline (reference sequence). In DNA, the CDR3 is TGTGCCACCTCCGGGGGCAGGGCCAATCAGCCCCAGCATTTT. This gives the protein CATSGGRANQPQHF.

The chain joins TRBV6-2 or TRBV6-3 to TRBJ1-5; TRBD1 matches at 7 bases. The germline gives CDR1 MNHEY, CDR2 SVGEGT. V lost 6 bases to trimming and J lost 8 bases; unmatched junction nucleotides: 10. The CDR3 spans 14 residues. The CDR3 loop is CASSRDRDVKPQHF. CDR3 sequence (DNA): TGTGCCAGCAGCCGAGACAGGGACGTTAAGCCCCAGCATTTT.

This chain joins TRBV2 and TRBJ1-5; D not resolved. CDR3 length: 15 residues. V lost 3 bases to trimming and J lost 3 bases, with 12 bases between them. In germline, CDR1 is SNHLY, CDR2 FYNNEI. The CDR3: CASSDGRIHNQPQHF. CDR3 sequence (DNA): TGTGCCAGCAGTGATGGACGGATACACAATCAGCCCCAGCATTTT.

The V gene is TRBV5-1, the J gene TRBJ1-4; 9 bases are shared with TRBD1. Germline CDR1 is SGHRS and CDR2 is YFSETQ. The CDR3 covers 15 residues. The V segment lost 3 bases and the J segment 8 bases; nucleotides outside the gene matches: 8. The CDR3 reads CASSSTGGTREKLFF. For the CDR3, the DNA is TGCGCCAGCAGCTCCACAGGGGGCACCCGAGAAAAACTGTTTTTT.

As DNA, the CDR3 is TGTGCCAGCAGCTTAGACTACACAGATACGCAGTATTTT. Amino acids: CASSLDYTDTQYF. The chain couples TRBV7-3 to TRBJ2-3; possible D gene TRBD2, 5 bases. Germline V lookup: CDR1 SGHTA, CDR2 FQGTGA. The CDR3 extends over 13 amino acids. Trimming cost V 2 bases and J 2 bases, with 5 bases left between them.

The chain joins TRBV2 to TRBJ1-5; no clear D gene. From germline, CDR1 is SNHLY and CDR2 FYNNEI. Trimming cost V 1 base and J 2 bases, with 9 bases left between them. This CDR3 comprises 15 residues. Written as DNA, the CDR3 is TGTGCCAGCAGTGAAGTTCTTGGGGGCAATCAGCCCCAGCATTTT. Its protein product is CASSEVLGGNQPQHF.

The chain has TRBV11-1 and TRBJ1-2; D gene ambiguous. CDR3 length: 14 amino acids. From germline, CDR1 is SGHAT and CDR2 FQDESV (reference sequence). V lost 3 bases to trimming and J lost 0 bases, with 8 bases between them. The CDR3 sequence: CASSFGETNYGYTF. The CDR3 bases are TGTGCCAGCAGCTTTGGGGAGACTAACTATGGCTACACCTTC.

V usage is TRBV24-1 and J usage is TRBJ2-1; no definite D call. With 4 bases removed from V and 2 bases from J, the gap between germline ends came to 14 bases. CDR3 length: 16 amino acids. From germline, CDR1 is KGHDR and CDR2 SFDVKD. The CDR3 coding sequence is TGTGCCACCAGTGACCAAGGAAAGACCACCTACAATGAGCAGTTCTTC. It translates to CATSDQGKTTYNEQFF.

V and J are TRBV5-8 and TRBJ1-5; D is perhaps TRBD1 (6 bases). V lost 0 bases and J lost 1, with 11 bases in between. CDR1 is SGHTS, CDR2 YDEGEE, per germline. The CDR3 is 16 amino acids. CDR3 residues: CASSLVLTGSNQPQHF. The CDR3 DNA reads TGTGCCAGCAGCTTGGTACTAACAGGGAGCAATCAGCCCCAGCATTTT.

The genes are TRBV6-6 and TRBJ1-2; 7 nucleotides line up with TRBD1. This CDR3 region has 10 residues. Looked up from germline, CDR1 is MNHNY and CDR2 is SVGAGI (reference sequence). V was clipped by 8 bases and J by 10 bases; unmatched bases: 4. The CDR3 reads CASQGVVYTF. The DNA for the CDR3 is TGTGCCAGCCAGGGGGTAGTCTACACCTTC.

The genes are TRBV18 and TRBJ2-3; D call uncertain. Trimming shortened V by 0 bases and J by 0 bases, and 1 base separated the two germline ends. Germline V gene data show CDR1 as KGHSH and CDR2 as LQKENI. The CDR3 totals 13 residues. Written as DNA, the CDR3 is TGTGCCAGCTCACCACCTAGCACAGATACGCAGTATTTT. This sequence encodes CASSPPSTDTQYF.

The chain links TRBV6-5 to TRBJ1-3, with TRBD1 as a possible D gene (5 bases). The CDR3 length is 14 residues. V was shortened by 7 bases and J by 1 base, with 11 bases between the two germline ends. Germline V lookup: CDR1 MNHEY, CDR2 SVGAGI. The CDR3 sequence: CASIKTASGNTIYF. In DNA form, the CDR3 reads TGTGCCAGCATCAAGACAGCTTCTGGAAACACCATATATTTT.

The chain uses TRBV24-1 and TRBJ2-6, with 7 bases that match TRBD2. The germline CDR1 and CDR2 sequences are KGHDR and SFDVKD. V lost 9 bases to trimming and J lost 0 bases; unmatched junction nucleotides: 13. The CDR3 sequence is 18 residues long. This CDR3 reads CATSPSGTIGSGANVLTF. The CDR3 DNA follows: TGTGCCACCTCTCCGAGCGGGACTATCGGCTCTGGGGCCAACGTCCTGACTTTC.

CDR3 sequence: CASTIDGQGTSGNTIYF. CDR3 coding DNA: TGTGCCAGTACCATAGATGGACAGGGGACCAGTGGAAACACCATATATTTT. J is TRBJ1-3 and V is TRBV19; 9 nucleotides line up with TRBD1. Germline trimming cut 7 bases from V and 3 bases from J; bases unmatched to any gene: 13. The CDR3 loop spans 17 amino acids. Germline CDR1 is LNHDA and CDR2 is SQIVND (reference sequence).

The chain uses TRBV11-3 and TRBJ2-3; D is unresolved. V shed 6 bases and J shed 1 base, with 17 bases lying between them. CDR1 SGHNT and CDR2 YENEEA come from the germline V gene. This CDR3 has 16 amino acids. CDR3 DNA sequence: TGTGCCAGCAGGACCCTTGACGCGCTCGGCACAGATACGCAGTATTTT. Residues: CASRTLDALGTDTQYF.

V gene TRBV28 combines with J gene TRBJ2-1; perhaps TRBD1 as D (6 bases). Germline CDR1 MDHEN, CDR2 SYDVKM. The CDR3 consists of 13 residues. Trimming took 6 bases from V and 6 from J, leaving 12 bases between them. CDR3 sequence reads: CASSWGLANEQFF. CDR3 nucleotides: TGTGCCAGCAGCTGGGGGCTAGCCAATGAGCAGTTCTTC.

This sequence joins TRBV19 and TRBJ2-5, with 9 bases that match TRBD2. From germline, CDR1 is LNHDA and CDR2 SQIVND (reference sequence). The CDR3 runs 16 residues. Losses at the gene ends were 5 bases for V and 4 bases for J; bases not matched to a gene: 11. The CDR3 spells CASSLRREGPRETQYF. CDR3 DNA sequence: TGTGCCAGTAGTCTTCGGCGGGAGGGCCCGAGAGAGACCCAGTACTTC.

This chain uses TRBV5-1 with TRBJ2-3, with D hard to call. Trimming took 4 bases from V and 3 from J, leaving 12 bases between them. Germline V gives CDR1 SGHRS, CDR2 YFSETQ. This CDR3 comprises 14 residues. Here the CDR3 DNA reads TGCGCCAGCAGCCCTGGTTGGAAGACAGATACGCAGTATTTT. It yields the protein CASSPGWKTDTQYF.

The rearrangement links TRBV29-1 to TRBJ2-2; D might be TRBD2 (5 bases). V was shortened by 0 bases and J by 6 bases, with 14 bases between the two germline ends. Germline loops: CDR1 SQVTM, CDR2 ANQGSEA. The CDR3 consists of 15 residues. For the CDR3, the DNA is TGCAGCGTTGAAGATTCCCGGGAAAGAGCCGGGGAGCTGTTTTTT. Its protein is CSVEDSRERAGELFF.

The chain carries TRBV9 and TRBJ1-3; D might be TRBD1 (5 bases). This CDR3 is 14 amino acids long. CDR1 and CDR2 from the germline V gene are SGDLS and YYNGEE. The germline V and J ends were trimmed by 3 bases and 7 bases, with 14 bases remaining between them. As DNA, the CDR3 is TGTGCCAGCAGCGAGGCGGGCCGGGGGAACACCATATATTTT. Translating it yields CASSEAGRGNTIYF.

The V call is TRBV5-1, the J call TRBJ2-1, with D possibly being TRBD1 (5 bases). V was pared by 1 base and J by 7 bases, with 9 bases between. Germline V gives CDR1 SGHRS, CDR2 YFSETQ. CDR3 length: 13 amino acids. The CDR3 sequence is CASSLLRANEQFF. CDR3 in DNA: TGCGCCAGCAGCTTGCTCAGGGCTAATGAGCAGTTCTTC.

The chain carries TRBV10-3 and TRBJ1-3; 8 nucleotides line up with TRBD1. Germline CDR1 reads ENHRY; CDR2 reads SYGVKD. V lost 7 bases to trimming and J lost 4 bases; unmatched junction nucleotides: 6. This CDR3 has 14 amino acids. The CDR3 nucleotides read TGTGCCATCAATCCCGGGACAGGAGGAAACACCATATATTTT. Translated: CAINPGTGGNTIYF.

The V and J genes are TRBV28 and TRBJ1-5; no firm D call. Trimming took off 8 bases at V and 1 base at J, with 18 bases between the two ends. This CDR3 spans 16 amino acids. Germline V gives CDR1 MDHEN, CDR2 SYDVKM. The DNA of the CDR3 is TGTGCCAGCGCGACCCAAGCTTGGGTCAGCAATCAGCCCCAGCATTTT. Residues: CASATQAWVSNQPQHF.

The chain carries TRBV24-1 and TRBJ1-5; D remains ambiguous. Trimming removed 7 bases from V and 4 bases from J, with 10 bases in between. This CDR3 is built from 13 residues. CDR1 is KGHDR and CDR2 is SFDVKD in the germline V gene. The CDR3 region is CATSEALNQPQHF. CDR3 nucleotides: TGTGCCACCAGCGAAGCCCTAAATCAGCCCCAGCATTTT.

The chain recombines TRBV7-9 with TRBJ1-4, with D tentatively TRBD1 (5 bases). V lost 3 bases and J 8 bases, leaving 13 bases between the germline ends. Germline values: CDR1 SEHNR, CDR2 FQNEAQ (reference sequence). The CDR3 spans 14 residues. The CDR3: CASSFVAGQEKLFF. The CDR3 DNA reads as TGTGCCAGCAGCTTCGTGGCGGGGCAGGAAAAACTGTTTTTT.

CDR3: CASSLDNPAKNIQYF. The DNA for the CDR3 is TGCGCCAGCAGCTTGGACAACCCAGCCAAAAACATTCAGTACTTC. V and J are TRBV5-1 and TRBJ2-4; D ambiguous. The germline gives CDR1 SGHRS, CDR2 YFSETQ. This CDR3 spans 15 amino acids. The V end was cut by 0 bases, the J end by 0 bases, with 7 bases between.

The chain joins TRBV28 to TRBJ1-1; a possible D gene is TRBD1 (6 bases). V was cut by 6 bases and J by 5 bases, with 10 bases left in between. The CDR3 covers 12 residues. Germline-derived CDR1 and CDR2 are MDHEN and SYDVKM. CDR3 sequence: CASSHRETEAFF. As DNA, the CDR3 is TGTGCCAGCAGCCACAGGGAAACTGAAGCTTTCTTT. Using reference TRBV28 and TRBJ1-1 for the parts outside the CDR3, the full variable domain is DVKVTQSSRYLVKRTGEKVFLECVQDMDHENMFWYRQDPGLGLRLIYFSYDVKMKEKGDIPEGYSVSREKKERFSLILESASTNQTSMYLCASSHRETEAFFGQGTRLTVV.

The chain employs TRBV29-1 and TRBJ1-1, with TRBD1 as a possible D gene (5 bases). V lost 6 bases to trimming and J lost 0 bases, with 8 bases between them. Germline CDR1 and CDR2: SQVTM and ANQGSEA. This CDR3 spans 12 amino acids. For the CDR3, the DNA is TGCAGCGTCGCGGACATGAACACTGAAGCTTTCTTT. Translating gives CSVADMNTEAFF.